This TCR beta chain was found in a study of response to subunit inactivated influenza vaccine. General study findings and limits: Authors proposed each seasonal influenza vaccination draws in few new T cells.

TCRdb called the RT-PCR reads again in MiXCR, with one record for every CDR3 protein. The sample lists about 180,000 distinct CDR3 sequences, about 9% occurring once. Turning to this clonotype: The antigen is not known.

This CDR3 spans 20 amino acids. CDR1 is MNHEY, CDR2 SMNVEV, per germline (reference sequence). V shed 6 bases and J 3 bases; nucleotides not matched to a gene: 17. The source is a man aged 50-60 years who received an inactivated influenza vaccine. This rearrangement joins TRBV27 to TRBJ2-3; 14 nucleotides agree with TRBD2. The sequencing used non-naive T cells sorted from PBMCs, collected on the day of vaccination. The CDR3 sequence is CASRLTPGLAGDSRTDTQYF. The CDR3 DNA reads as TGTGCCAGCAGACTCACCCCGGGACTAGCGGGAGATAGCCGAACAGATACGCAGTATTTT.